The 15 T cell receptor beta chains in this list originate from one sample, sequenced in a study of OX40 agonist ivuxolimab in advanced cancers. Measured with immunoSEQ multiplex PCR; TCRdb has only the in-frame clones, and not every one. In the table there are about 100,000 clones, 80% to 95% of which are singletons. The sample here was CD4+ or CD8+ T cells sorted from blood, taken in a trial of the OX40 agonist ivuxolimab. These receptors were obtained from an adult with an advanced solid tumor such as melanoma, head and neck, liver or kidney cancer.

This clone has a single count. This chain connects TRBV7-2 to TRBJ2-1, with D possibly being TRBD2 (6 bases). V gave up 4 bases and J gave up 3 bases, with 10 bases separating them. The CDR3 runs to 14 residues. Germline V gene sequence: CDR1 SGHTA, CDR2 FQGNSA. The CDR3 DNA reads TGTGCCAGCAGCTCCCCGGGACTCTACAATGAGCAGTTCTTC. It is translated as CASSSPGLYNEQFF.

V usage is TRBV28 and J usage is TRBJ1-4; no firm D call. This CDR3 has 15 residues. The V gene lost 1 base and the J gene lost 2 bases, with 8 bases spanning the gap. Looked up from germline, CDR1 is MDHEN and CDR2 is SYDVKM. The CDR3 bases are TGTGCCAGCAGTTTATATCAGACCACTAATGAAAAACTGTTTTTT. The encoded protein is CASSLYQTTNEKLFF.

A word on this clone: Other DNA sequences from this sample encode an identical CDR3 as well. CDR3 region: CASSLQGDYGYTF. For the CDR3, the DNA is TGCGCCAGCAGCTTACAGGGAGACTATGGCTACACCTTC. V usage is TRBV5-1 and J usage is TRBJ1-2, with a tentative D call TRBD1 (6 bases). Trimming pared 2 bases from V and 3 bases from J, leaving 8 bases between. The V gene's germline CDR1 is SGHRS and CDR2 YFSETQ. The CDR3 is 13 residues long.

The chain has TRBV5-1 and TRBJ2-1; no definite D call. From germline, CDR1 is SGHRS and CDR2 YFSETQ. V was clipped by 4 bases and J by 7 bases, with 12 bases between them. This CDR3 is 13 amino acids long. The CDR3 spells CASSALGFNEQFF. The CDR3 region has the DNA TGCGCCAGCAGCGCTCTAGGGTTTAATGAGCAGTTCTTC.

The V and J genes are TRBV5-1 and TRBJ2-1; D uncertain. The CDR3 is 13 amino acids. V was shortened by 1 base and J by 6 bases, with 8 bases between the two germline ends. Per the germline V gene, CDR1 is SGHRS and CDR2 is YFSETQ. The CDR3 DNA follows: TGCGCCAGCAGCTTGACTCTAGGCAATGAGCAGTTCTTC. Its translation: CASSLTLGNEQFF.

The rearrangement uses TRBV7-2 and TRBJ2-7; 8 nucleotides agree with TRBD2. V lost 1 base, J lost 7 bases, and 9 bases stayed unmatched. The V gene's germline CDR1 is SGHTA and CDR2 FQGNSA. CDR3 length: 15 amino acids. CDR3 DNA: TGTGCCAGCAGCTTAGATGCGGGAGGTTTGCGGGAGCAGTACTTC. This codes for CASSLDAGGLREQYF.

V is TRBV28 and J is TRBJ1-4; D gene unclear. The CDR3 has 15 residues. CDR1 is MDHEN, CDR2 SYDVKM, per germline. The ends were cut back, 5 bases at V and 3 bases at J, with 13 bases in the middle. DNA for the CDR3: TGTGCCAGCAGTGGGTCTTCGTTGGCTAATGAAAAACTGTTTTTT. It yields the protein CASSGSSLANEKLFF.

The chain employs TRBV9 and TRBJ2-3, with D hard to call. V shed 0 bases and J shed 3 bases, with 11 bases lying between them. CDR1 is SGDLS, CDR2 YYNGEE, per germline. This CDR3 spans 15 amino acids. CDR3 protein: CASSVGVGSTDTQYF. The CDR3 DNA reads TGTGCCAGCAGCGTAGGGGTGGGATCTACAGATACGCAGTATTTT. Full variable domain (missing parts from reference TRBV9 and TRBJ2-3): DSGVTQTPKHLITATGQRVTLRCSPRSGDLSVYWYQQSLDQGLQFLIQYYNGEERAKGNILERFSAQQFPDLHSELNLSSLELGDSALYFCASSVGVGSTDTQYFGPGTRLTVL.

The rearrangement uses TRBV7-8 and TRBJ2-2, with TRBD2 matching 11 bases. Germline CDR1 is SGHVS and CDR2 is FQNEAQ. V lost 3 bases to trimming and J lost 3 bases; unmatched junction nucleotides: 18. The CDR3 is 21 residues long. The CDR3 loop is CASSLGGLLAGAYGDTGELFF. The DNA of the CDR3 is TGTGCCAGCAGCTTGGGAGGGCTACTAGCGGGAGCATATGGGGACACCGGGGAGCTGTTTTTT.

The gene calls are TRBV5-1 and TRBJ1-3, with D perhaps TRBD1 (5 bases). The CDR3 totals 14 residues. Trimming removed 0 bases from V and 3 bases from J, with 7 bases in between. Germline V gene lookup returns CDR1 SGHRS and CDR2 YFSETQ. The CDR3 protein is CASSLVQGGNTIYF. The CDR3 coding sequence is TGCGCCAGCAGCTTGGTCCAGGGTGGAAACACCATATATTTT.

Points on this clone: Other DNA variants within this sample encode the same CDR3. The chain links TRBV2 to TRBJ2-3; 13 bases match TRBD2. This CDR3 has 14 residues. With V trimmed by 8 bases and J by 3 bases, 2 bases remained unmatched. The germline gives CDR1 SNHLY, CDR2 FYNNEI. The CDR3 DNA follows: TGTGCCAGCGGACTAGCGGGAGTTACAGATACGCAGTATTTT. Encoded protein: CASGLAGVTDTQYF.

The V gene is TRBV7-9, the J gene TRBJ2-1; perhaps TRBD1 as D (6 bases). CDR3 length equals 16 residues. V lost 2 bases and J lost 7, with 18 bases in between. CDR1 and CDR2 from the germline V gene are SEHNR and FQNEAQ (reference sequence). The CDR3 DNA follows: TGTGCCAGCAGCTTAAAATCGATCAGGGGTGGGAATGAGCAGTTCTTC. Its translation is CASSLKSIRGGNEQFF.

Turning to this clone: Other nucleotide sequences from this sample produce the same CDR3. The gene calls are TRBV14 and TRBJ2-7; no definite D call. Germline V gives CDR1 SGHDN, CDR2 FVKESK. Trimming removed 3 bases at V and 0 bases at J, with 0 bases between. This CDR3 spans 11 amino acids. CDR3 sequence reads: CASSHSYEQYF. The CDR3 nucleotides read TGTGCCAGCAGCCACTCCTACGAGCAGTACTTC.

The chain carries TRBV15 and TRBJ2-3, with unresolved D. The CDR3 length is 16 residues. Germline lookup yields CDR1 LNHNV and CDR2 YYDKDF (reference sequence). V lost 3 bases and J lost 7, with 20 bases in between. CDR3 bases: TGTGCCACCAGCAGGCCCAAAGATCTCCCTAGGTATACGCAGTATTTT. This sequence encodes CATSRPKDLPRYTQYF.

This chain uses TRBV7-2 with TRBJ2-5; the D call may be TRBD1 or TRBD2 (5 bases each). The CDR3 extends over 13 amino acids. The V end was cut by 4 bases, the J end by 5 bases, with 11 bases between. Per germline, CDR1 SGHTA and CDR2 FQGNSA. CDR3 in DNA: TGTGCCAGCAGCTCCTACCGGGGCGAGACCCAGTACTTC. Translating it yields CASSSYRGETQYF.